The sequence of this T cell receptor (beta chain) was determined in a study of spatial heterogeneity in lung cancer. TCRdb called the 5' RACE reads again in MiXCR, with one record for every CDR3 protein. The repertoire consists of roughly 80,000 distinct CDR3 sequences, with around 7.8% occurring once and the leading ten covering 6.8%. The time point denotes: sample taken at primary tumor resection. The germline V gene has CDR1 SGHKS and CDR2 YYEKEE (reference sequence). Trimming removed 4 bases from V and 8 bases from J; junction bases left unmatched: 5. The CDR3 totals 14 residues. The clonotype comes from a male donor with early-stage non-small cell lung cancer. The specimen comprised PBMCs, sampled at surgery. The chain joins TRBV5-5 to TRBJ1-4; 10 nucleotides align to TRBD1. The DNA for the CDR3 is TGTGCCAGCAGCCCGGAGGGACAGGGGGAAAAACTGTTTTTT. It yields the protein CASSPEGQGEKLFF.